The rows below give T cell receptor beta chains drawn from one sample of a study of blood T cell repertoires in COVID-19. Method: immunoSEQ multiplex PCR; TCRdb's copy keeps in-frame clones and lacks some. The profile shows more than 100,000 clones, 87% of them singletons. The source material was peripheral blood. The source of these receptors is a man aged 50-59 years with active COVID-19. Both conserved end residues are part of each CDR3. The D gene is left open where the match is weak.

v_call,cdr3_length,d_call,cdr3_aa
TRBV7-9,12,NA,CASSLEQSPQHF
TRBV5-4,18,NA,CASSLGGRSNSGANVLTF
TRBV5-6,16,NA,CASSPAGGLFAEKLFF
TRBV5-5,18,TRBD1,CASSPTTGTDASYNEQFF
TRBV6-5,14,NA,CASSYKAGRHEQFF
TRBV9,13,NA,CASSVKPNQPQHF
TRBV25-1,14,TRBD1,CASSLQGAPDTQYF
TRBV11-2,18,TRBD1,CASSSLRDRRRVNYGYTF
TRBV30,14,NA,CAWSSQQGPGPQHF
TRBV19,14,NA,CASIEGWGAQPQHF
TRBV3-1/TRBV3-2,15,NA,CASSQGGLYNSPLHF
TRBV4-1,16,TRBD1,CASSHATGTGANALFF
TRBV19,12,NA,CASSSGAPTQYF
TRBV6-5,13,NA,CASEGTLTGELFF
TRBV9,15,NA,CASSVGGAGSYEQYF
TRBV7-2,17,NA,CASSHQTGPTSTDTQYF
TRBV7-2,17,NA,CASSLANLNTGTYGYTF
TRBV6-6,13,NA,CASSSKRGTEAFF
TRBV7-8,15,NA,CASSSPLPPGAEQYF
TRBV19,18,TRBD2,CASRERGPTRVSYNEQFF
TRBV25-1,14,NA,CASSQSDINQPQHF
TRBV5-1,14,TRBD1,CASSRGQGDEKLFF
TRBV19,18,TRBD1,CASSIRPKTGVVINEQFF
TRBV7-7,16,NA,CASSSRVERGQETQYF
TRBV5-1,15,NA,CASSLDGGGGNTIYF
TRBV9,12,NA,CASSVATGELFF
TRBV19,16,TRBD1,CASFPGQLLGTYGYTF
TRBV5-4,13,NA,CASSGAPNYGYTF
TRBV9,16,NA,CASSPTYGVSDYEQYF
TRBV7-2,18,TRBD1,CASSPPRLTGARVNGYTF
TRBV7-9,14,NA,CASSLRTSSETQYF
TRBV23-1,12,NA,CASSQDSEKLFF
TRBV2,13,TRBD2,CASSELSGDTQYF
TRBV19,15,TRBD2,CASSPNRDYYNEQFF
TRBV5-1,16,TRBD1,CASSLLQGAQGYEQYF
TRBV7-9,18,NA,CASSSGDGASLLQFEQFF
TRBV7-9,15,NA,CASSLGPTSNVEQYF
TRBV7-2,15,TRBD2,CASSLVSRGGYEQFF
TRBV5-5,13,NA,CASSHGVTYEQYF